This T cell receptor beta chain was sequenced during a study of cytomegalovirus exposure and HLA in healthy donors. This PCR relied on a set of 60 Vbeta primers and 13 Jbeta primers. Sequencing used immunoSEQ multiplex PCR; TCRdb keeps in-frame clones, though not all of them. The sample contains about 150,000 clones, roughly 77% of which appear only once. Study conclusions and caveats: A previous analysis found most TCR beta V segments productive roughly 87% or roughly 30% of the time.

This clone showed up just a few times. The antigen is not known. V was clipped by 8 bases and J by 3 bases, with 8 bases between them. The length of the CDR3 is 11 residues. The germline V gene encodes CDR1 MDHEN and CDR2 SYDVKM. The clonotype originates from a man younger than 45 in good health and CMV-seropositive. The chain uses TRBV28 and TRBJ2-7; TRBD2 is a possible D gene (5 bases). Sequenced: PBMCs. The CDR3 DNA reads as TGTGCCAGCGCAGCGGACTACGAGCAGTACTTC. It is translated as CASAADYEQYF.